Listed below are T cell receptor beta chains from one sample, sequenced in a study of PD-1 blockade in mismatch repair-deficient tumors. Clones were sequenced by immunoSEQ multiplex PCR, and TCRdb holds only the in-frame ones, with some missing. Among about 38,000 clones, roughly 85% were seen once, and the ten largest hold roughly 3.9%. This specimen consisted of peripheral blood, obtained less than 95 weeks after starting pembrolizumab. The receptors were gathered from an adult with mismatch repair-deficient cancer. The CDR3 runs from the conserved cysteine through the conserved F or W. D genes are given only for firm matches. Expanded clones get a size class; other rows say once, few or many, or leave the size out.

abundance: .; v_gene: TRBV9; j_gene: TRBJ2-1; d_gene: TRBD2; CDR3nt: TGTGCCAGCAGCTTAACGGGACTAGCGGCTAGAGGTAATGAGCAGTTCTTC; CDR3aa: CASSLTGLAARGNEQFF
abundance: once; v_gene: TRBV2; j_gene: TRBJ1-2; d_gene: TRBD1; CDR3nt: TGTGCCAGCAGCGCAATCACAGGGGTCCCCCCCTATGGCTACACCTTC; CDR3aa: CASSAITGVPPYGYTF
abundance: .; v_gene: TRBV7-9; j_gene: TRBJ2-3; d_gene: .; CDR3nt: TGTGCCAGCAGCTTAGATTCGGGAGATACGCAGTATTTT; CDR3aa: CASSLDSGDTQYF
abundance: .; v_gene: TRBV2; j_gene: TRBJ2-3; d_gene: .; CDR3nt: TGTGCCAGCGAAAGGGAAACCCGCACAGATACGCAGTATTTT; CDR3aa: CASERETRTDTQYF
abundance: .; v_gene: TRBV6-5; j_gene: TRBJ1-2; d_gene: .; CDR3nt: TGTGCCAGCACTGCCCGAGGCTACACCTTC; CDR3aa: CASTARGYTF
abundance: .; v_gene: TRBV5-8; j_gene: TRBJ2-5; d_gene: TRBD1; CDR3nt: TGTGCCAGCAGCGAGACAGGGTTCGGACAAGAGACCCAGTACTTC; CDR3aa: CASSETGFGQETQYF
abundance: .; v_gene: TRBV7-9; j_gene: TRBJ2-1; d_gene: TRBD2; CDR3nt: TGTGCCAGCAGCTTCCCGGGACTAGCGGCCGCCAATGAGCAGTTCTTC; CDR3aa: CASSFPGLAAANEQFF
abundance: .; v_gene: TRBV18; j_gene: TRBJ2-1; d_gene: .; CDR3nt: TGTGCCAGCTCATCCTACAATGAGCAGTTCTTC; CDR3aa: CASSSYNEQFF
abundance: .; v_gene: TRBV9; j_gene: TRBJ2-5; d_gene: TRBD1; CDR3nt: TGTGCCAGCAGCGAGACCGGGACAGGGGCCTTGATCCAGTACTTC; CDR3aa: CASSETGTGALIQYF
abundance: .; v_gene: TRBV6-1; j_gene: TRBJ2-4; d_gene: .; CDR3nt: TGTGCCAGCGTTTCGGCCTTAGCCAAAAACATTCAGTACTTC; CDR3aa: CASVSALAKNIQYF
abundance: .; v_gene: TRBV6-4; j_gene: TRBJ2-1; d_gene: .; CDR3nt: TGTGCCAGGCGCCTGCAGGGGCGGGCGGGGACCTCCTACAATGAGCAGTTCTTC; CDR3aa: CARRLQGRAGTSYNEQFF
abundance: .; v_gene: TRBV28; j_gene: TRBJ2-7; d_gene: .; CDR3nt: TGTGCCAGCAGTCCCCCCGGGGGGCCGGGAGGATACGAGCAGTACTTC; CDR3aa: CASSPPGGPGGYEQYF
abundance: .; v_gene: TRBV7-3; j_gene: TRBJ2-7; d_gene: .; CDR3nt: TGTGCCAGCAGCCCCGACCGAGTACAGGGATCGTGGAGCTACGAGCAGTACTTC; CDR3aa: CASSPDRVQGSWSYEQYF
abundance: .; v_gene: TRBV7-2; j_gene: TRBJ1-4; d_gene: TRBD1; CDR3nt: TGTGCCAGCAGTCGGGACAGGGGATATGAAAAACTGTTTTTT; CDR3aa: CASSRDRGYEKLFF
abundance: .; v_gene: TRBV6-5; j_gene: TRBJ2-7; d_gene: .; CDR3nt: TGTGCCAGCAGCCGAGTAGGTTCCTACGAGCAGTACTTC; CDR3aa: CASSRVGSYEQYF
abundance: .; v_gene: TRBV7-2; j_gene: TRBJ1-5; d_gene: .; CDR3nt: TGTGCCAGCAGCTTAGTGGCAGGGGCTCAGCCCCAGCATTTT; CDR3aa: CASSLVAGAQPQHF
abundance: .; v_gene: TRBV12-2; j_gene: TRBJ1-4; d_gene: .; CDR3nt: TGTGCAAGTCGCCCGGGGCGGGACAGGCGGTCTTTTTTT; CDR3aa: CASRPGRDRRSFF
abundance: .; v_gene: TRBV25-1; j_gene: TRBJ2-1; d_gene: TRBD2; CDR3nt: TGTGCCAGCAGTGAATATAACGGACTAGCAAACAATGAGCAGTTCTTC; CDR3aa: CASSEYNGLANNEQFF
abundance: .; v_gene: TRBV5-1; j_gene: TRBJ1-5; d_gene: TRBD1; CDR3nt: TGCGCCAGCAGGGTTAACCCGGGACAGGGGGACCAGCCCCAGCATTTT; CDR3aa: CASRVNPGQGDQPQHF
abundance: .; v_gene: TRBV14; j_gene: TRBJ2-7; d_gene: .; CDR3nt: TGTGCCAGCAGTCGGGCCCAGCGCCCAGTGGAGCAGTACTTC; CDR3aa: CASSRAQRPVEQYF
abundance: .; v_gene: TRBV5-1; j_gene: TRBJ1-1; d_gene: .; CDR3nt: TGCGCCAGCAGCTTGGGGCCACAGGGCGGGGGCACTGAAGCTTTCTTT; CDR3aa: CASSLGPQGGGTEAFF
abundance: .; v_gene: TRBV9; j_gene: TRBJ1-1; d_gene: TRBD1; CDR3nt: TGTGCCAGCAGCGAAAGAGACAGGGGATGGACTGAAGCTTTCTTT; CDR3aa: CASSERDRGWTEAFF
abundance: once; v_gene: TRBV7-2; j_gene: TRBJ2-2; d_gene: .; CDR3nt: TGTGCCAGCTACGCGGGTCTAATTGACACCGGGGAGCTGTTTTTT; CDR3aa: CASYAGLIDTGELFF
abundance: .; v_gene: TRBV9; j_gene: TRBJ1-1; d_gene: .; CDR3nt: TGTGCCAGCAGCGAGGGCAGGGGACCCAACACTGAAGCTTTCTTT; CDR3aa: CASSEGRGPNTEAFF
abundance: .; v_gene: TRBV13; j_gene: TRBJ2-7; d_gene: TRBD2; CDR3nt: TGTGCCAGCAGCTTAAGAGGACTAGCGGGGGATCCGGACTTC; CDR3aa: CASSLRGLAGDPDF
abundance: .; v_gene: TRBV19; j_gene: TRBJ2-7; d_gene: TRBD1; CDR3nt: TGTGCCAGTAGCCGAGACAGGGCCGAGCAGTACTTC; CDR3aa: CASSRDRAEQYF
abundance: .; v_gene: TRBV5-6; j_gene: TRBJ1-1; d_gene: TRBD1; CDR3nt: TGTGCCAGCAGCTCCTACGTTATCGACAGGGCGGGACGGAACACTGAAGCTTTCTTT; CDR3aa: CASSSYVIDRAGRNTEAFF
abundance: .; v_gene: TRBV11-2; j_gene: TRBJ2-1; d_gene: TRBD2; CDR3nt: TGTGCCAGCCATGGGCCTAGCGGGAGCTCGTATGAGCAGTTCTTC; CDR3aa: CASHGPSGSSYEQFF
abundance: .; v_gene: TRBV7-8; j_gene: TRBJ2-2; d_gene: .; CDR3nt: TGTGCCAGCAGCTCCCAAGAGGGACACCCCAAGGAGGGGGAGCTGTTTTTT; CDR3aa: CASSSQEGHPKEGELFF
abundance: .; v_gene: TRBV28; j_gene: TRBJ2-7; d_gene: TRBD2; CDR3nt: TGTGCCAGCAGTCGGACTAGCGGAGCCTACGAGCAGTACTTC; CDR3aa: CASSRTSGAYEQYF
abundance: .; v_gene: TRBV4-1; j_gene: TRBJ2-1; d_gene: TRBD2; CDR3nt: TGCGCCAGCAGGGACGTAGCCAGCGGGAGGACCGATGAGCAGTTCTTC; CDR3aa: CASRDVASGRTDEQFF
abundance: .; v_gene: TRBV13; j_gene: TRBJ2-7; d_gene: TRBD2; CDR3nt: TGTGCCAGCAGCTCTAGCGGGAGTACTTACGAGCAGTACTTC; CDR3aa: CASSSSGSTYEQYF
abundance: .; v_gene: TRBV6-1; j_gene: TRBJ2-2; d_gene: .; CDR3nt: TGTGCCAGCAGTGAAAGCAGGGCCGGGGAGCTGTTTTTT; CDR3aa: CASSESRAGELFF
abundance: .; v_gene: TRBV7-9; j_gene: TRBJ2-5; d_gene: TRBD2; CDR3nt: TGTGCCAGCGGGAAAGCGGGAGTTGAGACCCAGTACTTC; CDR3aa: CASGKAGVETQYF
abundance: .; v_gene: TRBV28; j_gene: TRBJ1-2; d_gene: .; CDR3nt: TGTGCCAGCAGCCTCGACAGCTATGGCTACACCTTC; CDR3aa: CASSLDSYGYTF
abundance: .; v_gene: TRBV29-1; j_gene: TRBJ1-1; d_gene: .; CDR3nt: TGCAGCGCCCACTCGTCAGGGTCCAACACTGAAGCTTTCTTT; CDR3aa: CSAHSSGSNTEAFF
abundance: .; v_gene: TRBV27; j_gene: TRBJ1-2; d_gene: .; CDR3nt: TGTGCCAGCAGTTTTAAGGGGGGTCCAGTGGAAGCTAACTATGGCTACACCTTC; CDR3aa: CASSFKGGPVEANYGYTF
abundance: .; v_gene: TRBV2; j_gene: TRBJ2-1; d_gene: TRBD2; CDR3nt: TGTGCCAGCATAAGCGGGAGCGACTACAATGAGCAGTTCTTC; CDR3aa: CASISGSDYNEQFF
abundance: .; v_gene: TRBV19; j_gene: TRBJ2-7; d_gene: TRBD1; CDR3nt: TGTGCCAGTAAGGGACAGGGTCCGTACGAGCAGTACTTC; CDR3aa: CASKGQGPYEQYF
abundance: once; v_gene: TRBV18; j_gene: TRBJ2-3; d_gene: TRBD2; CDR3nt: TGTGCCAGCTCACAACGGACTAGCGGGGGCACAGATACGCAGTATTTT; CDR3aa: CASSQRTSGGTDTQYF
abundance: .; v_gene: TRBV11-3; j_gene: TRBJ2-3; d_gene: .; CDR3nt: TGTGCCAGCAGCTTAGGGGCTAGCGCGTCAGATACGCAGTATTTT; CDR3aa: CASSLGASASDTQYF
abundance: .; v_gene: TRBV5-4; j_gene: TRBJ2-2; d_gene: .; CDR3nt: TGTGCCAGCAGCTCTGAACTGACCGGGGAGCTGTTTTTT; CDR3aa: CASSSELTGELFF
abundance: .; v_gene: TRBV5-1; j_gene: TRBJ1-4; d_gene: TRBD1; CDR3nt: TGCGCCAGCAGCTCAACAGGGACAGGAGTTAATGAAAAACTGTTTTTT; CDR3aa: CASSSTGTGVNEKLFF
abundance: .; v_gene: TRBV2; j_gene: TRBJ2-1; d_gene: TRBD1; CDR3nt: TGTGCCAGCAGGCCACAGGGGAATCTTTACAATGAGCAGTTCTTC; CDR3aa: CASRPQGNLYNEQFF
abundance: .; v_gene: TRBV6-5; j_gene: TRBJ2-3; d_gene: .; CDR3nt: TGTGCCAGCAGTTACGGGGAAACCACGCAGTATTTT; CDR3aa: CASSYGETTQYF
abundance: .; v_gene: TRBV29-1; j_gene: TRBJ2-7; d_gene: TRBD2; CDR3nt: TGCAGCGTTGGCGGGGGAGGAGGGTACGAGCAGTACTTC; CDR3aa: CSVGGGGGYEQYF
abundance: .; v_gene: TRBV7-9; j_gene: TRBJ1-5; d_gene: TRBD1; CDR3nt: TGTGCCAGCAGCAGGACAGGGGAAGGTAATCAGCCCCAGCATTTT; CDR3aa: CASSRTGEGNQPQHF
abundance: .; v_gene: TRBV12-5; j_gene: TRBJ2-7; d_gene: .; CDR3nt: TGTGCTAGTGGTTTGTCCGGGTACGAGCAGTACTTC; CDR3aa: CASGLSGYEQYF
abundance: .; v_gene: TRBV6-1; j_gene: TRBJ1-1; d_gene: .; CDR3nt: TGTGCCAGCAGCGACCCTCCGACGAACACTGAAGCTTTCTTT; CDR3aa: CASSDPPTNTEAFF
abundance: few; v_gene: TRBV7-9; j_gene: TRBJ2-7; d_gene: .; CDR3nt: TGTGCCAGCAGTCCATACCCGGCAGGGCCCTACGAGCAGTACTTC; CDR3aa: CASSPYPAGPYEQYF
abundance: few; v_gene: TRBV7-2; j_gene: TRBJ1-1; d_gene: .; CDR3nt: TGTGCCAGCAGCTTAGTTCTGAACACTGAAGCTTTCTTT; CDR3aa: CASSLVLNTEAFF
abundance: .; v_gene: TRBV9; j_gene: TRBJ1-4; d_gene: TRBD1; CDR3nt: TGTGCCAGCAGCGCCGGGACAGTTGCAACTAATGAAAAACTGTTTTTT; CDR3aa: CASSAGTVATNEKLFF
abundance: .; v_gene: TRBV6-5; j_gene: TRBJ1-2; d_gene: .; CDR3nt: TGTGCCAGCAGTGGCACTTTGGGGGAACGTGGCTACACCTTC; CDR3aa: CASSGTLGERGYTF
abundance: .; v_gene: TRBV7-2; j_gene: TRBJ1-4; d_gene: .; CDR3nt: TGTGCCAGCAGCTTAGCGACGGGACTGAGTAATGAAAAACTGTTTTTT; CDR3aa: CASSLATGLSNEKLFF
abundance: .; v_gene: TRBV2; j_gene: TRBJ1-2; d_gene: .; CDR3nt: TGTGCCAGCCTAGGCCTCACAATTGAGGGGGAGACTGGCTACACCTTC; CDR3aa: CASLGLTIEGETGYTF